This T cell receptor beta chain was found in a study of cytomegalovirus exposure and HLA in healthy donors. Findings and limits, study-wide: TCR beta V- and J-gene trimming, according to a later analysis, was linked to a missense DCLRE1C variant.

Concerning this clone: Its target is not known.

The PCR ran on 60 Vbeta and 13 Jbeta primers. The protocol was immunoSEQ multiplex PCR, while the TCRdb copy is restricted to in-frame clones and leaves out a portion. The sample has 100,000 to 150,000 clones; about 80% are singletons. Despite likely unrecorded immune exposures, the donors were nominally healthy at the time of sampling. The sequence came from a woman in her thirties or forties in good health and CMV-seronegative. Specimen: PBMCs.

CDR3 sequence: CASSHDRVVQYF. As DNA, the CDR3 is TGTGCCAGTAGTCACGACAGGGTCGTGCAGTACTTC. The chain carries TRBV19 and TRBJ2-7; 7 bases are a match to TRBD1. The CDR3 covers 12 residues. J was trimmed by 9 bases and V by 5 bases; bases with no gene match: 7. Germline V lookup: CDR1 LNHDA, CDR2 SQIVND (reference sequence). Full variable domain (rest looked up from reference TRBV19 and TRBJ2-7): DGGITQSPKYLFRKEGQNVTLSCEQNLNHDAMYWYRQDPGQGLRLIYYSQIVNDFQKGDIAEGYSVSREKKESFPLTVTSAQKNPTAFYLCASSHDRVVQYFGPGTRLTVT.